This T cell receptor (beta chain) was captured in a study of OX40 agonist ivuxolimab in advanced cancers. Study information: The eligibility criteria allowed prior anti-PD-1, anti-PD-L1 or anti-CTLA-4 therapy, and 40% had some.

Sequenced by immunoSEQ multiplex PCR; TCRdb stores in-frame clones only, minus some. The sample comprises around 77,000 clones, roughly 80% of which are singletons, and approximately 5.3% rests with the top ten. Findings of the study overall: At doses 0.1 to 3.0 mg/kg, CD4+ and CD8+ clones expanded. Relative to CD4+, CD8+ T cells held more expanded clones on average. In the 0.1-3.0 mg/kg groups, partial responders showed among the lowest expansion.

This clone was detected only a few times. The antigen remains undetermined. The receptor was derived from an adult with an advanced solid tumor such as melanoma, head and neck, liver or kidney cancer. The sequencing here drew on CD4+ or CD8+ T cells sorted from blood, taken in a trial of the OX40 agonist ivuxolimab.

The CDR3: CASRPYLRGYEQYF. The CDR3 DNA reads as TGTGCCAGCAGACCCTACCTCAGGGGGTACGAGCAGTACTTC. V is TRBV27 and J is TRBJ2-7, with 7 nucleotides matching TRBD1. CDR1 and CDR2 (germline): MNHEY, SMNVEV (reference sequence). Trimming at V came to 6 bases and at J to 4 bases, leaving 9 bases not matched to a gene. The CDR3 spans 14 residues.